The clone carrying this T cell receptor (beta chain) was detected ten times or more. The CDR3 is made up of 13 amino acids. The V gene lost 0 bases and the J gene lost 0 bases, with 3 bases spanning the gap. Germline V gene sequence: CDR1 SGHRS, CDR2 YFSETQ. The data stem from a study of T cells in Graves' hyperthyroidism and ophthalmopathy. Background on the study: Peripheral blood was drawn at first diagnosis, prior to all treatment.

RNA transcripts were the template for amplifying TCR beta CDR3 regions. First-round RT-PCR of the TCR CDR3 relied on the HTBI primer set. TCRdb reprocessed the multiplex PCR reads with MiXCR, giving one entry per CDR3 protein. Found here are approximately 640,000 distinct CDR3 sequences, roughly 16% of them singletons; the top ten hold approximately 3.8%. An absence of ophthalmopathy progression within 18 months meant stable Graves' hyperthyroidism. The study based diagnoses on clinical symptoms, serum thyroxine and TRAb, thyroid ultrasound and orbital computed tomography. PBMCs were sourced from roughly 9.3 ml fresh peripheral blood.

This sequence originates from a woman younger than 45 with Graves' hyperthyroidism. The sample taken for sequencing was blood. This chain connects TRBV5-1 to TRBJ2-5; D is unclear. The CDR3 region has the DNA TGCGCCAGCAGCTTGGTCCACCAAGAGACCCAGTACTTC. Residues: CASSLVHQETQYF.